The source of this T cell receptor (beta chain) is a study of cytomegalovirus exposure and HLA in healthy donors. Notes on the study in general: The authors later found HLA-associated TCR beta chains more clonally expanded than equally common others.

Concerning this clone itself: The antigen remains unidentified.

In the PCR, 60 Vbeta and 13 Jbeta primers were used. Only in-frame clones appear in the TCRdb table, and some are missing; sequencing was by immunoSEQ multiplex PCR. The table records 150,000 to 200,000 clones, 75% to 80% of them present only once. In germline, CDR1 is SQVTM, CDR2 ANQGSEA. The V and J ends lost 4 bases and 2 bases respectively, with 7 bases between them. The CDR3 length is 12 residues. This TCR was sampled from a man aged 45-65 years in good health and CMV-seropositive. The sequencing input was PBMCs. The rearrangement links TRBV29-1 to TRBJ2-3; D uncertain. The CDR3 DNA follows: TGCAGCGTTGCTCAGTTCACAGATACGCAGTATTTT. Protein sequence: CSVAQFTDTQYF.